A single sample gave rise to the 3 T cell receptor beta chains below, sequenced in a study of cytomegalovirus exposure and HLA in healthy donors. Amplification used 60 Vbeta primers and 13 Jbeta primers. The method was immunoSEQ multiplex PCR; TCRdb's version includes in-frame clones alone and lacks a portion of them. The table has roughly 180,000 clones, roughly 80% seen once; the top ten hold roughly 0.69%. Sequencing was performed on PBMCs. The receptors originated from a young woman in good health and CMV-seronegative.

The V and J genes are TRBV7-2 and TRBJ1-1; D might be TRBD1 (5 bases). Germline V gene sequence: CDR1 SGHTA, CDR2 FQGNSA. This CDR3 is built from 14 residues. V was clipped by 1 base and J by 10 bases, with 16 bases between them. The CDR3 DNA is TGTGCCAGCAGCTTAGGCCGACAGATCCGTAGAGCTTTCTTT. Its translation: CASSLGRQIRRAFF.

The chain employs TRBV6-5 and TRBJ2-7, with TRBD1 matching 10 bases. The CDR3 has 14 residues. V trimming: 4 bases; J trimming: 4 bases; junction bases outside the gene matches: 4. Germline V CDR1 and CDR2: MNHEY, SVGAGI. CDR3 amino acids: CASSSDRGSYEQYF. The CDR3 coding sequence is TGTGCCAGCAGTTCGGACAGGGGGTCTTACGAGCAGTACTTC.

This clone was detected only a few times. The V call is TRBV5-8, the J call TRBJ2-1; TRBD1 matches 9 bases. Germline V gene data show CDR1 as SGHTS and CDR2 as YDEGEE. CDR3 length equals 14 residues. The V gene end was trimmed by 3 bases and the J gene end by 3 bases; junction bases not matched to a gene: 1. CDR3 nucleotides: TGTGCCAGCAGCTGGGGACAGGGCTACAATGAGCAGTTCTTC. Protein: CASSWGQGYNEQFF.